The clone carrying this TCR beta chain was picked up a small number of times. The antigen remains undetermined. These data are taken from a study of OX40 agonist ivuxolimab in advanced cancers. Study-wide background: At doses from 0.01 to 10 mg/kg, patients were given intravenous ivuxolimab every 2 weeks. Dose-escalation cases comprised hepatocellular carcinoma, melanoma, renal cell or head and neck cancer.

CDR3 length: 14 residues. V shed 0 bases and J shed 7 bases, with 12 bases lying between them. Germline V gene lookup returns CDR1 LGHNA and CDR2 YNFKEQ. The data were produced by immunoSEQ multiplex PCR, yet TCRdb's version contains in-frame clones alone and is incomplete. The sample includes 35,000 to 50,000 clones, roughly four fifths seen only once; the top ten take approximately 25%. People who had autoimmune disease history or systemic immunosuppression were excluded. Findings of the study overall: At 0.1 to 3.0 mg/kg, clonal expansion of CD4+ and CD8+ blood T cells had occurred by week 6.

The starting material was CD4+ or CD8+ T cells sorted from blood, obtained in a trial of the OX40 agonist ivuxolimab. The sequence came from an adult with an advanced solid tumor such as melanoma, head and neck, liver or kidney cancer. This chain uses TRBV4-2 with TRBJ1-1; tentative D call: TRBD1 (6 bases). CDR3 bases: TGTGCCAGCAGCCAAGAGACGGACAGAGATGAAGCTTTCTTT. Its translation: CASSQETDRDEAFF.